The T cell receptor (beta chain) described here comes from a study of memory CD4+ T cells and cytomegalovirus serostatus. Overall study: This sample comes from healthy Belgian adults, roughly nine CMV seropositive, about 25 seronegative. Study-wide points: A US-trained random forest predicted CMV serostatus with median AUC approximately 0.9. Of about 150 reported CMV TCRbeta sequences, under 70 were found in memory CD4+ repertoires. Suggested: most of the CMV-linked TCR signature lies in CD4+ memory cells.

Single viable CD3+CD4+CD8-CD45RO+ cells were sorted as the memory CD4+ T cells. Clones were read by immunoSEQ multiplex PCR, and TCRdb kept only the in-frame ones, dropping some. The sample records approximately 47,000 clones, around 80% being singletons. This clone showed up just a few times. What it recognizes is unknown. The TCR comes from an adult in good health and CMV-seronegative. The sequencing input was memory CD4+ T cells from blood.

The CDR3 is CASSEGRSSGYTSTDTQYF. The CDR3 DNA is TGTGCCAGCAGTGAAGGTCGGTCTAGCGGATACACTAGCACAGATACGCAGTATTTT. This chain links TRBV6-1 with TRBJ2-3; 7 bases map to TRBD2. The CDR3 spans 19 residues. After removal of 1 base from V and 0 bases from J, the junction contained 13 bases not matched to a gene. CDR1 and CDR2 (germline): MNHNS, SASEGT.